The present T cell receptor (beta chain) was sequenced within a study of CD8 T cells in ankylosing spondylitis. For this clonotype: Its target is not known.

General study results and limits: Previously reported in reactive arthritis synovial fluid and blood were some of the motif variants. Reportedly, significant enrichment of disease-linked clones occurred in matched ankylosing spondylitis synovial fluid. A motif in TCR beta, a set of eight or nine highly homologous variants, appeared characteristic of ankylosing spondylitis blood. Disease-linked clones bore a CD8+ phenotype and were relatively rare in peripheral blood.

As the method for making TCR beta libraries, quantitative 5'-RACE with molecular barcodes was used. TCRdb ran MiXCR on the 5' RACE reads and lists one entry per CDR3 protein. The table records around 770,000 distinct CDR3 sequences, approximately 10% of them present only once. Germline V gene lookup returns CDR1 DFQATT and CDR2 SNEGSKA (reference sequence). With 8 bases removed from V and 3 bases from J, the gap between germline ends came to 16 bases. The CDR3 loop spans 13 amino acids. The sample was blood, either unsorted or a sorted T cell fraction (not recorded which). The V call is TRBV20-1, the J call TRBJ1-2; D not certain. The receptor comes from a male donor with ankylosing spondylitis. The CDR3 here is CSPLPGLDYGYTF. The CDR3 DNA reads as TGCAGTCCTCTTCCCGGCCTCGACTATGGCTACACCTTC.